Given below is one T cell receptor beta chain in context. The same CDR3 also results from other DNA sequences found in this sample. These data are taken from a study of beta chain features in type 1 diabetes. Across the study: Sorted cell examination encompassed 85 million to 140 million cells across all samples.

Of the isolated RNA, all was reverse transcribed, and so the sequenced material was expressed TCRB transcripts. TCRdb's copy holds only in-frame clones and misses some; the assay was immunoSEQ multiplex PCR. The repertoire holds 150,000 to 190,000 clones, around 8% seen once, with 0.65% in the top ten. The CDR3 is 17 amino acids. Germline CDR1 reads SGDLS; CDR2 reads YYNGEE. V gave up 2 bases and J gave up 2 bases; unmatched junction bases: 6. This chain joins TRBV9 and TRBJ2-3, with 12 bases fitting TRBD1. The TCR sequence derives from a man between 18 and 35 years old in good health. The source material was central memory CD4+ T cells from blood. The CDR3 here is CASSVLGQGALTDTQYF. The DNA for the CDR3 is TGTGCCAGCAGCGTCCTGGGACAGGGGGCGCTCACAGATACGCAGTATTTT.